These T cell receptor beta chains were read from a single sample in a study of cytomegalovirus exposure and HLA in healthy donors. The data were produced by immunoSEQ multiplex PCR, yet TCRdb's version contains in-frame clones alone and is incomplete. Among 100,000 to 150,000 clones listed, over 65% were seen once. The sequencing input was PBMCs. These receptor sequences come from a man aged 18-30 years in good health and CMV-seropositive. CDR3s leave out the opening cysteine and the closing phenylalanine or tryptophan. D genes are given only for firm matches.

CDR3aa	len	v_gene	j_gene	d_gene
ASSVAAGVGATQY	13	TRBV9	TRBJ2-5	TRBD2
SVRDFGYT	8	TRBV29-1	TRBJ1-2	-
ASSQDNSGNTIY	12	TRBV4-2	TRBJ1-3	-
ASSLEGGETQY	11	TRBV6-1	TRBJ2-5	TRBD2
ASSPRGEAGYT	11	TRBV6-6	TRBJ1-2	-
ASSLVGREGGELF	13	TRBV7-2	TRBJ2-2	TRBD2
SVEVGGQGAF	10	TRBV29-1	TRBJ1-1	TRBD1
ASSENRAAF	9	TRBV2	TRBJ1-1	-
AWSPQGRGDTQY	12	TRBV30	TRBJ2-3	-
ASSLYPAGESTDTQY	15	TRBV27	TRBJ2-3	-
ASSLGGSHNEQF	12	TRBV5-1	TRBJ2-1	-
ASSLARSVYNEQF	13	TRBV7-8	TRBJ2-1	-
ASRDSERGANTGELF	15	TRBV9	TRBJ2-2	TRBD2
ASSDQGSGGEAQY	13	TRBV6-1	TRBJ2-5	-
ASIPGQGLHTEAF	13	TRBV5-1	TRBJ1-1	TRBD1
SVGGGLIYNEQF	12	TRBV29-1	TRBJ2-1	-
ASRGPGSGETQY	12	TRBV7-9	TRBJ2-5	-
ASSRRQGEFQPQH	13	TRBV28	TRBJ1-5	TRBD1
ASSQHSGGITDTQY	14	TRBV4-2	TRBJ2-3	TRBD2
ASSPPSLSTDTQY	13	TRBV18	TRBJ2-3	-
ASRAGTGIHEQY	12	TRBV6-1	TRBJ2-7	TRBD1
SVDSYGYT	8	TRBV29-1	TRBJ1-2	-
ASKQGAGTDTQY	12	TRBV19	TRBJ2-3	TRBD1
ASSTGGANYGYT	12	TRBV7-8	TRBJ1-2	TRBD1
ASSILTGYNSPLH	13	TRBV27	TRBJ1-6	-
ASSDTGTSYNEQF	13	TRBV7-9	TRBJ2-1	-
ASRLGLVTETQY	12	TRBV2	TRBJ2-5	TRBD2